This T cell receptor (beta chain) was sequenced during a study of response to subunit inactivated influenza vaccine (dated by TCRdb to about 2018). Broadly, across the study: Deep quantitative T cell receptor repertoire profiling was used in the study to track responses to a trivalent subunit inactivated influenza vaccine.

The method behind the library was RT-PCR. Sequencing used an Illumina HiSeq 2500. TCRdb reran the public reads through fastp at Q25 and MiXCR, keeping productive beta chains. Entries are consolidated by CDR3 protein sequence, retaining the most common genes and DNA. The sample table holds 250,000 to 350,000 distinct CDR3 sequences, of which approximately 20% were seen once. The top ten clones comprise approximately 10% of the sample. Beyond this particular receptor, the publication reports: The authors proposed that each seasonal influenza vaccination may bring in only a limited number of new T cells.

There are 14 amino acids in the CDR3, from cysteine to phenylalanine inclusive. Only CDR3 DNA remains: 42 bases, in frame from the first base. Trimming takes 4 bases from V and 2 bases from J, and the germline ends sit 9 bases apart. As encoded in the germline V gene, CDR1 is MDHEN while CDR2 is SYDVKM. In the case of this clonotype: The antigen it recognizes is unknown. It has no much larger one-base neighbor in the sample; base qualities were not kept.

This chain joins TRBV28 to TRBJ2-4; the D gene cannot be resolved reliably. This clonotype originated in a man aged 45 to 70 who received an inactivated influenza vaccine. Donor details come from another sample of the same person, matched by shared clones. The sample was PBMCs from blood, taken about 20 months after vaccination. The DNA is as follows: TGTGCCAGCAGTTCGCTAGGGACCAAAAACATTCAGTACTTC. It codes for CASSSLGTKNIQYF.